This TCR beta chain came from a study of blood T cell repertoires in COVID-19. Study overall: Acute and convalescent COVID-19 specimens originated in the United States, Italy and Spain. The cDNA or gDNA used as material had been derived from T cells, B-cell-depleted T cells, or PBMCs.

In the authors' workflow: Reference gene primers were amplified, and this amplification served to estimate nucleated cell counts. Clones were sequenced by immunoSEQ multiplex PCR, and TCRdb holds only the in-frame ones, with some missing. The DNA gave D and trimming, while V, J and clone size come from that table. The data contain some 380,000 clones, around 90% of them singletons. Input material: peripheral blood. This clonotype was sampled from a man in his late teens or twenties with active or convalescent COVID-19.

This chain's CDR3 is CASRGTDRLAKNIQYF. In nucleotides, the CDR3 is TGTGCCAGCCGAGGGACAGACAGACTAGCCAAAAACATTCAGTACTTC. The V and J genes are TRBV28 and TRBJ2-4; 7 positions match TRBD1. Germline CDR1 and CDR2: MDHEN and SYDVKM. Trimming took 8 bases from V and 0 from J; bases not matched to a gene: 10. This CDR3 has 16 residues.